The 27 T cell receptor beta chains reported below all come from one sample, sequenced in a study of long-term antiretroviral therapy in people with HIV. The libraries were made with immunoSEQ v3.0 at survey level. Data came from immunoSEQ multiplex PCR; TCRdb stores just in-frame clones and leaves some out. The sample consists of 30,000 to 40,000 clones, 80% to 90% of them appearing once. Source: unsorted PBMCs, taken 2.2 years after starting antiretroviral therapy. These receptors were collected from a man aged 18-30 years with HIV.

This clone appeared once. V usage is TRBV6-1 and J usage is TRBJ2-7, with D possibly being TRBD1 or TRBD2 (5 bases each). V shed 3 bases and J shed 2 bases, with 11 bases lying between them. Germline loops: CDR1 MNHNS, CDR2 SASEGT. The CDR3 is 14 amino acids. CDR3 sequence: CASSDLGVAYEQYF. CDR3 in DNA: TGTGCCAGCAGTGATTTGGGGGTTGCCTACGAGCAGTACTTC.

This clone was observed a few times. The genes are TRBV4-1 and TRBJ1-3; D not resolved. The CDR3 extends over 15 amino acids. The ends were cut back, 8 bases at V and 0 bases at J, with 14 bases in the middle. The germline CDR1 and CDR2 sequences are MGHRA and YSYEKL. CDR3 protein: CASRRESNSGNTIYF. The CDR3 DNA is TGCGCCAGCCGAAGGGAGTCCAACTCTGGAAACACCATATATTTT.

J is TRBJ1-2 and V is TRBV2; 10 nucleotides line up with TRBD1. This CDR3 comprises 14 residues. J gave up 4 bases and V 6 bases, and 5 bases lay outside the gene matches. Germline CDR1 reads SNHLY; CDR2 reads FYNNEI. The CDR3 DNA sequence: TGTGCCAGCAGGGGAAGGACAGGGGGCTATGGCTACACCTTC. It is translated as CASRGRTGGYGYTF.

In nucleotides, the CDR3 is TGCGCCAGCAGCCAAGACGCCCGCAGGCATGGCCAGCCCCAGCATTTT. This translates into CASSQDARRHGQPQHF. The chain carries TRBV4-3 and TRBJ1-5; D is unclear. The V gene's germline CDR1 is LGHNA and CDR2 YSLEER. Deletions cut 0 bases from V and 7 bases from J, with 16 bases between. The CDR3 sequence is 16 residues long.

The chain employs TRBV4-3 and TRBJ2-6; D remains ambiguous. This CDR3 has 16 amino acids. The V end was cut by 1 base, the J end by 4 bases, with 11 bases between. Germline values: CDR1 LGHNA, CDR2 YSLEER. The CDR3 loop is CASSQVSSLGANVLTF. The CDR3 nucleotides read TGCGCCAGCAGCCAAGTATCGTCCTTGGGGGCCAACGTCCTGACTTTC.

This clone was seen only once. V gene TRBV4-3 combines with J gene TRBJ1-3; no reliable D call. Germline-derived CDR1 and CDR2 are LGHNA and YSLEER. There are 16 residues in the CDR3. The V gene lost 1 base and the J gene lost 3 bases, with 13 bases spanning the gap. The DNA of the CDR3 is TGCGCCAGCAGCCAAGGGGCCCTGAATGGTGGAAACACCATATATTTT. Amino acids: CASSQGALNGGNTIYF.

The chain has TRBV7-6 and TRBJ2-3, with D uncertain. The CDR3 extends over 14 amino acids. Germline CDR1 SGHVS, CDR2 FNYEAQ. Trimming shortened V by 2 bases and J by 6 bases, and 12 bases separated the two germline ends. The CDR3 loop is CASSLRELPDTQYF. The CDR3 nucleotides read TGTGCCAGCAGCTTACGAGAGTTACCCGATACGCAGTATTTT.

The chain recombines TRBV2 with TRBJ1-6; 8 bases map to TRBD1. Germline-derived CDR1 and CDR2 are SNHLY and FYNNEI. The J segment lost 9 bases and the V segment lost 3 bases, leaving 10 bases of the junction unmatched. The length of the CDR3 is 16 residues. As DNA, the CDR3 is TGTGCCAGCAGTGAGCTGCCTCCAGGGGGCGGTTCACCCCTCCACTTT. Encoded protein: CASSELPPGGGSPLHF.

The V call is TRBV5-3, the J call TRBJ1-4; TRBD1 agrees at 8 bases. TRBV5-3 is an ORF, with its function uncertain. V shed 5 bases and J 0 bases; nucleotides not matched to a gene: 6. This CDR3 is built from 16 residues. The CDR3 DNA is TGTGCCAGAAGGCCAGGGGGCCGTGCAACTAATGAAAAACTGTTTTTT. Translating gives CARRPGGRATNEKLFF.

This sequence joins TRBV4-2 and TRBJ1-2; tentatively, D is TRBD1 (5 bases). The CDR3 totals 15 residues. Trimming pared 4 bases from V and 5 bases from J, leaving 17 bases between. CDR1 and CDR2 from the germline V gene are LGHNA and YNFKEQ. This CDR3 is CASSPPGDGFYGYTF. In nucleotides, the CDR3 is TGTGCCAGCAGCCCTCCTGGGGACGGTTTTTATGGCTACACCTTC.

The V and J genes are TRBV4-2 and TRBJ1-3, with D maybe TRBD1 (5 bases). Germline V gene lookup returns CDR1 LGHNA and CDR2 YNFKEQ. Trimming left V 8 bases short and J 3 bases short, with 8 bases between. CDR3 size: 12 residues. In nucleotides, the CDR3 is TGTGCCAGCGGGGGAGGTGGAAACACCATATATTTT. It is translated as CASGGGGNTIYF.

J is TRBJ2-7 and V is TRBV5-5; the D gene could be TRBD1 or TRBD2 (5 bases each). The CDR3 is 16 residues long. Germline V gene lookup returns CDR1 SGHKS and CDR2 YYEKEE (reference sequence). Trimming cost V 2 bases and J 6 bases, with 21 bases left between them. The CDR3 loop reads CASSLGHGRIRGEQYF. CDR3 DNA sequence: TGTGCCAGCAGCTTAGGACACGGACGGATCCGGGGCGAGCAGTACTTC.

The chain recombines TRBV10-3 with TRBJ1-1; 7 bases map to TRBD1. There are 16 residues in the CDR3. Germline CDR1 reads ENHRY; CDR2 reads SYGVKD. V dropped 6 bases and J dropped 1; count of bases not matched to a gene: 11. The chain's CDR3 is CAIRTLGGGPNTEAFF. The CDR3 DNA is TGTGCCATCAGGACTTTGGGAGGGGGCCCGAACACTGAAGCTTTCTTT.

The CDR3 nucleotides read TGTGCCAGCAGAGAAATAGCGGGAGCTTTTTTCAATGAGCAGTTCTTC. As protein: CASREIAGAFFNEQFF. This chain uses TRBV7-9 with TRBJ2-1, with 9 bases lining up with TRBD2. V was clipped by 6 bases and J by 6 bases; unmatched bases: 12. The CDR3 length is 16 residues. The V gene's germline CDR1 is SEHNR and CDR2 FQNEAQ (reference sequence).

V usage is TRBV30 and J usage is TRBJ2-2; tentative D call: TRBD2 (5 bases). Germline loops: CDR1 GTSNPN, CDR2 SVGIG (reference sequence). The V gene lost 1 base and the J gene lost 1 base, with 7 bases spanning the gap. The CDR3 consists of 14 residues. The CDR3 spells CAWSAGKNTGELFF. CDR3 sequence (DNA): TGTGCCTGGAGTGCCGGGAAGAACACCGGGGAGCTGTTTTTT.

The genes are TRBV5-4 and TRBJ2-7; D is uncertain. The CDR3 covers 14 residues. Trimming took 0 bases from V and 6 from J, leaving 13 bases between them. CDR1 is SGHNT and CDR2 is YYREEE in the germline V gene (reference sequence). This CDR3 reads CASSLGLESAEQYF. CDR3 nucleotides: TGTGCCAGCAGCTTGGGGCTAGAATCGGCCGAGCAGTACTTC.

The gene calls are TRBV29-1 and TRBJ2-7; D remains ambiguous. The CDR3 runs 14 residues. V was cut by 2 bases and J by 2 bases, with 13 bases left in between. CDR1 and CDR2 from the germline V gene are SQVTM and ANQGSEA. The CDR3 loop is CSVESQARPYEQYF. In DNA, the CDR3 is TGCAGCGTTGAATCTCAGGCTCGGCCCTACGAGCAGTACTTC.

The rearrangement joins TRBV2 to TRBJ2-7; D possibly corresponds to TRBD1 (6 bases). Germline lookup yields CDR1 SNHLY and CDR2 FYNNEI. V was clipped by 8 bases and J by 2 bases, with 13 bases between them. CDR3 length: 13 residues. CDR3: CASQGTQTYEQYF. DNA for the CDR3: TGTGCCAGCCAGGGGACCCAAACCTACGAGCAGTACTTC. The full variable domain, with the rest looked up from reference TRBV2 and TRBJ2-7, is EPEVTQTPSHQVTQMGQEVILRCVPISNHLYFYWYRQILGQKVEFLVSFYNNEISEKSEIFDDQFSVERPDGSNFTLKIRSTKLEDSAMYFCASQGTQTYEQYFGPGTRLTVT.

The rearrangement links TRBV10-1 to TRBJ2-5, with D perhaps TRBD1 (6 bases). Trimming took off 6 bases at V and 2 bases at J, with 10 bases between the two ends. The germline gives CDR1 WNHNN, CDR2 SYGVQD (reference sequence). There are 13 residues in the CDR3. The CDR3: CASSRQVQETQYF. The CDR3 DNA is TGCGCCAGCAGCCGACAGGTACAAGAGACCCAGTACTTC.

The chain uses TRBV29-1 and TRBJ1-1, with a weak D call TRBD1 (6 bases). The germline V gene has CDR1 SQVTM and CDR2 ANQGSEA. V was clipped by 6 bases and J by 5 bases, with 19 bases between them. CDR3 size: 14 residues. The DNA for the CDR3 is TGCAGCGTCTCCCCCGGGGGGCCGGAGACTGAAGCTTTCTTT. Encoded protein: CSVSPGGPETEAFF.

This chain uses TRBV29-1 with TRBJ1-1; maybe TRBD1 (6 bases). V dropped 4 bases and J dropped 6 bases, with 12 bases sitting between them. Per the germline V gene, CDR1 is SQVTM and CDR2 is ANQGSEA. The CDR3 length is 12 residues. The CDR3 region is CSVGPGVPEAFF. In DNA form, the CDR3 reads TGCAGCGTTGGCCCAGGGGTCCCTGAAGCTTTCTTT.

The chain couples TRBV7-9 to TRBJ2-3; D might be TRBD1 (6 bases). Germline CDR1 is SEHNR and CDR2 is FQNEAQ (reference sequence). CDR3 length: 15 amino acids. The ends were cut back, 5 bases at V and 6 bases at J, with 18 bases in the middle. Here the CDR3 reads CASSLQGRDFDTQYF. For the CDR3, the DNA is TGTGCCAGCAGCCTACAGGGCAGGGATTTCGATACGCAGTATTTT.

V and J are TRBV30 and TRBJ2-1, with no clear D. CDR3 length equals 15 residues. V dropped 2 bases and J dropped 0 bases, with 11 bases sitting between them. Germline CDR1 reads GTSNPN; CDR2 reads SVGIG (reference sequence). The CDR3 nucleotides read TGTGCCTGGAGTATGGGTGCGAGCTCCTACAATGAGCAGTTCTTC. This codes for CAWSMGASSYNEQFF.

The CDR3 loop is CASARGNQETQYF. CDR3 sequence (DNA): TGTGCCAGCGCAAGGGGTAACCAAGAGACCCAGTACTTC. The gene calls are TRBV4-2 and TRBJ2-5; possible D gene TRBD1, 5 bases. CDR1 and CDR2 from the germline V gene are LGHNA and YNFKEQ. The CDR3 is 13 amino acids. Trimming shortened V by 8 bases and J by 0 bases, and 10 bases separated the two germline ends.

The V and J genes are TRBV6-1 and TRBJ1-3; D perhaps matches TRBD1 (5 bases). This CDR3 spans 15 amino acids. CDR1 MNHNS and CDR2 SASEGT come from the germline V gene. V gave up 8 bases and J gave up 2 bases, with 16 bases separating them. Here the CDR3 reads CASRDGGFTGNTIYF. The CDR3, as DNA: TGTGCCAGCCGCGATGGGGGGTTCACTGGAAACACCATATATTTT.

The chain's CDR3 is CASSLQFGGKGNIQYF. The CDR3 DNA reads as TGTGCCAGCAGCTTACAGTTCGGCGGGAAGGGAAACATTCAGTACTTC. The chain is built from TRBV7-2 and TRBJ2-4; possible D gene TRBD2, 6 bases. This CDR3 contains 16 residues. Germline V lookup: CDR1 SGHTA, CDR2 FQGNSA. The V end lost 2 bases, the J end lost 6 bases, and 17 bases lay between the germline ends.

The chain has TRBV4-3 and TRBJ2-1; no reliable D call. Germline loops: CDR1 LGHNA, CDR2 YSLEER. This CDR3 has 14 amino acids. Trimming took off 1 base at V and 5 bases at J, with 9 bases between the two ends. The CDR3 bases are TGCGCCAGCAGCCAAGTGTACCAAAACAATGAGCAGTTCTTC. Translating gives CASSQVYQNNEQFF.